A single T cell receptor (beta chain) is shown here with its context. The CDR3 has 14 amino acids. Germline values: CDR1 MNHEY, CDR2 SVGAGI. The ends lost 3 bases at V and 10 bases at J; junction bases unmatched: 11. In the authors' workflow: Amplification of reference gene primers was used by the study to estimate nucleated cell counts. TCRdb's copy holds only in-frame clones and misses some; the assay was immunoSEQ multiplex PCR. Clone size and the V and J calls come from that table; the DNA yielded D and trimming. This table holds more than 95,000 clones, 65% to 90% found once. This sample was included in a study of blood T cell repertoires in COVID-19.

The TCR sequence derives from a woman older than 75 with acute or convalescent COVID-19. The sample comprised peripheral blood. This chain connects TRBV6-5 to TRBJ1-2; 7 nucleotides line up with TRBD1. The CDR3 sequence: CASSYLQGIGAYTF. CDR3 in DNA: TGTGCCAGCAGTTATTTACAGGGGATTGGGGCCTACACCTTC.